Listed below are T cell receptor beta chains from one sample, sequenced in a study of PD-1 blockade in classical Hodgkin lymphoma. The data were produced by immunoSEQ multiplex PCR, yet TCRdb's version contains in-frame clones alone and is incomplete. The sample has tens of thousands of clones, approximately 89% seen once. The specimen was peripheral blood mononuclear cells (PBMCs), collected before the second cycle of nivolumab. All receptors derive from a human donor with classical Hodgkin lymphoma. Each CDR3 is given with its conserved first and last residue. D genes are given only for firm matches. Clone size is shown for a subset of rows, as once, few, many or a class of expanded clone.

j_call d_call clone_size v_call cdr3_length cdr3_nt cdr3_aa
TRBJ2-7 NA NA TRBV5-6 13 TGTGCCAGCAGCTTTTTAGGATCCTACGAGCAGTACTTC CASSFLGSYEQYF
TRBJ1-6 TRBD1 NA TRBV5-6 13 TGTGCCAGCCTTTACAGGGGGCGATCACCCCTCCACTTT CASLYRGRSPLHF
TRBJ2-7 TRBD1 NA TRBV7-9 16 TGTGCCAGCAGCTTAGCTTGGGGACAGGGGACCGACGAGCAGTACTTC CASSLAWGQGTDEQYF
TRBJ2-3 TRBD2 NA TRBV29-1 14 TGCAGCGTTCCCCTAGCGGGGGGGGTGGATACGCAGTATTTT CSVPLAGGVDTQYF
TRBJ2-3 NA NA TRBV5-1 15 TGCGCCAGCAGCTTGGTACCAGGGAACACAGATACGCAGTATTTT CASSLVPGNTDTQYF
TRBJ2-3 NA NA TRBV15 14 TGTGCCACCAGCAGAGCACCCCCCCCAGATACGCAGTATTTT CATSRAPPPDTQYF
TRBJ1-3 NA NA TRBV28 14 TGTGCCAGCAGCCTACAGGGTTCTGGAAACACCATATATTTT CASSLQGSGNTIYF
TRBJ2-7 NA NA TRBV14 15 TGTGCCAGCAGCCGTTCCGCCAGGAGGGCAAACGAGCAGTACTTC CASSRSARRANEQYF
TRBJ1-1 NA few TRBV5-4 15 TGTGCCAGCAGCTTGGTGCCCGCTCTGAACACTGAAGCTTTCTTT CASSLVPALNTEAFF
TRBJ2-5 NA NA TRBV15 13 TGTGCCACCGGCCGGGGGCATCAAGAGACCCAGTACTTC CATGRGHQETQYF
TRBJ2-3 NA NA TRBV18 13 TGTGCCAGCTCACCCCAGCTCACAGATACGCAGTATTTT CASSPQLTDTQYF